Detailed here is one T cell receptor beta chain. Its antigen is as yet unknown. This sample was included in a study of cytomegalovirus exposure and HLA in healthy donors. Broader study findings: According to a subsequent analysis, TCR clusters identified in the first cohort showed a tendency to co-occur across the 100 to 150 validation repertoires. Most sequenced TCRs were rare (though some public TCRs occurred in many donors). A few chains tied to CMV proved CMV antigen-specific in vitro. According to the study, 160 or so TCR beta chains were cytomegalovirus-associated.

Germline assignment: CDR1 SGHAT and CDR2 FQNNGV. The length of the CDR3 is 16 residues. Unmatched junction bases numbered 5, after V lost 2 bases and J lost 1 base. Method: immunoSEQ multiplex PCR; TCRdb's copy keeps in-frame clones and lacks some. The table lists roughly 180,000 clones, roughly 86% of them singletons, with more than 5.5% in the top ten. V usage is TRBV11-2 and J usage is TRBJ2-7; 10 bases match TRBD2. This receptor was obtained from a man aged 30 to 45 in good health and CMV-seropositive. Sequenced: PBMCs. CDR3: CASSLRTSGISYEQYF. Written as DNA, the CDR3 is TGTGCCAGCAGCTTACGGACTAGCGGTATTTCCTACGAGCAGTACTTC. Full variable domain (missing parts from reference TRBV11-2 and TRBJ2-7): EAGVAQSPRYKIIEKRQSVAFWCNPISGHATLYWYQQILGQGPKLLIQFQNNGVVDDSQLPKDRFSAERLKGVDSTLKIQPAKLEDSAVYLCASSLRTSGISYEQYFGPGTRLTVT.